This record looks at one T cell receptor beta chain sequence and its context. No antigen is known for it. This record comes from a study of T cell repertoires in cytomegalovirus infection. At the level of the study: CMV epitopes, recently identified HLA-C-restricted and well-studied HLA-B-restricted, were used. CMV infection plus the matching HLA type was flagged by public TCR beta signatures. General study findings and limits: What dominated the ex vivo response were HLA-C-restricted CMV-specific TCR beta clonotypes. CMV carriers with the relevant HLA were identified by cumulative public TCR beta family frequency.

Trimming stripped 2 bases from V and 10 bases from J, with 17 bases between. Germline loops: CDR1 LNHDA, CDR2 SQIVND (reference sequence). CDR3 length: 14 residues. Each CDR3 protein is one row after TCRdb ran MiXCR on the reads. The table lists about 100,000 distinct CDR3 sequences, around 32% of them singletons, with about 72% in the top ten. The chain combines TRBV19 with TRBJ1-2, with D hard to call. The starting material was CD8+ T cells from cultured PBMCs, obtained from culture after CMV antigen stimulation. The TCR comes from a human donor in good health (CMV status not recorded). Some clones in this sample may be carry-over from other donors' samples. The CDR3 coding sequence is TGTGCCAGTAGTATAAGTGACGGCTATGTTGACTACACCTTC. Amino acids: CASSISDGYVDYTF. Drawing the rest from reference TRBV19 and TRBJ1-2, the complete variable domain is DGGITQSPKYLFRKEGQNVTLSCEQNLNHDAMYWYRQDPGQGLRLIYYSQIVNDFQKGDIAEGYSVSREKKESFPLTVTSAQKNPTAFYLCASSISDGYVDYTFGSGTRLTVV.